This passage covers 28 T cell receptor beta chains from one sample sequenced in a study of cytomegalovirus exposure and HLA in healthy donors. The PCR contained 60 Vbeta and 13 Jbeta primers. Using immunoSEQ multiplex PCR, the repertoire was profiled, and TCRdb retains in-frame clones only, with some absent. In the table there are about 160,000 clones, 82% of which are singletons. The sequencing input was PBMCs. The receptors were sampled from a girl under 10 years old in good health and CMV-seropositive.

The chain is built from TRBV2 and TRBJ2-1; 10 bases match TRBD2. Germline-derived CDR1 and CDR2 are SNHLY and FYNNEI. V shed 4 bases, J shed 8 bases, and the junction held 8 bases outside the gene matches. The CDR3 has 15 amino acids. The CDR3 loop reads CASSGSLAGVDEQFF. CDR3 in DNA: TGTGCCAGCAGTGGATCCCTAGCGGGAGTCGATGAGCAGTTCTTC.

This chain connects TRBV5-8 to TRBJ1-5; no definite D call. Germline V lookup: CDR1 SGHTS, CDR2 YDEGEE. Trimming removed 1 base from V and 1 base from J, with 3 bases in between. The CDR3 contains 13 residues. The CDR3 here is CASSLSSNQPQHF. The CDR3 nucleotides read TGTGCCAGCAGCTTGTCGAGCAATCAGCCCCAGCATTTT.

This clone occurred a few times. The chain carries TRBV5-6 and TRBJ2-7, with a weak D call TRBD1 (5 bases). The CDR3 totals 12 residues. Trimming removed 4 bases from V and 6 bases from J, with 11 bases in between. CDR1 SGHDT and CDR2 YYEEEE come from the germline V gene. The CDR3 region is CASSLKDTEQYF. The CDR3 nucleotides are TGTGCCAGCAGCCTAAAGGACACCGAGCAGTACTTC.

This sequence joins TRBV19 and TRBJ1-2; possibly TRBD1 for D (5 bases). The CDR3 covers 12 residues. Trimming took off 5 bases at V and 7 bases at J, with 11 bases between the two ends. CDR1 is LNHDA, CDR2 SQIVND, per germline (reference sequence). This chain's CDR3 is CASSVDRGGYTF. CDR3 in DNA: TGTGCCAGTAGTGTCGACAGAGGTGGCTACACCTTC.

The chain joins TRBV29-1 to TRBJ2-3; TRBD2 matches 9 bases. The CDR3 runs to 16 residues. The junction had 8 bases not matched to a gene; V was cut back by 0 bases and J by 4 bases. Germline V gene sequence: CDR1 SQVTM, CDR2 ANQGSEA. The CDR3 bases are TGCAGCGTTGAAGATCCGAGCGGGAGGAGAGCAGATACGCAGTATTTT. As protein: CSVEDPSGRRADTQYF.

The chain carries TRBV18 and TRBJ2-2; 7 positions agree with TRBD1. This CDR3 comprises 16 residues. Germline-derived CDR1 and CDR2 are KGHSH and LQKENI. V shed 3 bases and J 5 bases; nucleotides not matched to a gene: 9. This CDR3 reads CASSPLTGKGTGELFF. The CDR3 DNA reads as TGTGCCAGCTCACCGCTGACAGGGAAGGGGACCGGGGAGCTGTTTTTT.

The CDR3 region is CAISAGIEAKNIQYF. The CDR3, as DNA: TGTGCCATCAGTGCGGGAATCGAGGCCAAAAACATTCAGTACTTC. This chain uses TRBV10-3 with TRBJ2-4, with D possibly TRBD2 on 5 matching bases. The CDR3 extends over 15 amino acids. The V gene's germline CDR1 is ENHRY and CDR2 SYGVKD. Between the trimmed V and J ends, which lost 4 bases and 1 base, there was a span of 11 bases.

The V call is TRBV6-4, the J call TRBJ2-1; perhaps TRBD2 as D (6 bases). The V gene's germline CDR1 is MRHNA and CDR2 SNTAGT. The length of the CDR3 is 16 residues. V lost 4 bases and J 5 bases, leaving 18 bases between the germline ends. The CDR3 coding sequence is TGTGCCAGCAGTGTATCTAGGCGGGACTTCAACAATGAGCAGTTCTTC. Protein: CASSVSRRDFNNEQFF.

This chain connects TRBV27 to TRBJ2-7; TRBD1 agrees at 8 bases. The CDR3 runs to 14 residues. V lost 2 bases and J lost 5; bases outside the gene matches: 5. Germline V gene sequence: CDR1 MNHEY, CDR2 SMNVEV (reference sequence). In DNA form, the CDR3 reads TGTGCCAGCAGTTTACAGGGGGCGCGGCACGAGCAGTACTTC. This translates into CASSLQGARHEQYF.

The genes are TRBV5-1 and TRBJ1-4; 8 bases line up with TRBD1. Trimming removed 4 bases from V and 6 bases from J; junction bases left unmatched: 8. Germline V gene sequence: CDR1 SGHRS, CDR2 YFSETQ. The CDR3 totals 15 residues. CDR3 loop: CASSTTGQGYEKLFF. CDR3 bases: TGCGCCAGCAGCACCACAGGACAGGGATATGAAAAACTGTTTTTT. Full variable domain (missing parts from reference TRBV5-1 and TRBJ1-4): KAGVTQTPRYLIKTRGQQVTLSCSPISGHRSVSWYQQTPGQGLQFLFEYFSETQRNKGNFPGRFSGRQFSNSRSEMNVSTLELGDSALYLCASSTTGQGYEKLFFGSGTQLSVL.

The V gene is TRBV30, the J gene TRBJ2-7; TRBD2 aligns across 8 bases. CDR3 length equals 14 residues. After removal of 4 bases from V and 0 bases from J, the junction contained 5 bases not matched to a gene. Germline-derived CDR1 and CDR2 are GTSNPN and SVGIG (reference sequence). The CDR3 nucleotides are TGTGCCTGGACGGGACTAGGGGCCTCCTACGAGCAGTACTTC. Encoded protein: CAWTGLGASYEQYF.

The rearrangement joins TRBV18 to TRBJ2-1, with a possible D match to TRBD1 (5 bases). With 6 bases removed from V and 6 bases from J, the gap between germline ends came to 12 bases. The CDR3 is 13 residues long. Germline CDR1 is KGHSH and CDR2 is LQKENI. Here the CDR3 reads CASSPDSFNEQFF. The CDR3 DNA follows: TGTGCCAGCTCCCCCGACAGCTTCAATGAGCAGTTCTTC.

The chain links TRBV7-8 to TRBJ2-5; tentative D call: TRBD2 (5 bases). Germline V lookup: CDR1 SGHVS, CDR2 FQNEAQ. Between the trimmed V and J ends, which lost 4 bases and 3 bases, there was a span of 9 bases. This CDR3 region has 13 residues. DNA for the CDR3: TGTGCCAGCAGCTACGGGGAAAAAGAGACCCAGTACTTC. Its translation is CASSYGEKETQYF.

This clone was recorded only once. The gene calls are TRBV5-8 and TRBJ1-3, with TRBD1 identical over 7 bases. Trimming removed 4 bases from V and 4 bases from J; junction bases left unmatched: 8. Germline V gene data show CDR1 as SGHTS and CDR2 as YDEGEE. The CDR3 loop spans 15 amino acids. CDR3 in amino acids: CASSMEGAKGNTIYF. The CDR3 bases are TGTGCCAGCAGCATGGAGGGGGCGAAAGGAAACACCATATATTTT.

The CDR3 DNA follows: TGCGCCAGCAGCTTGGCAGGCGTGGGAAACACCATATATTTT. It codes for CASSLAGVGNTIYF. This sequence joins TRBV5-1 and TRBJ1-3; D is unresolved. The CDR3 covers 14 residues. CDR1 and CDR2 from the germline V gene are SGHRS and YFSETQ. The V gene lost 0 bases and the J gene lost 4 bases, with 8 bases spanning the gap.

The V and J genes are TRBV7-2 and TRBJ2-3; a possible D gene is TRBD1 (6 bases). Germline V CDR1 and CDR2: SGHTA, FQGNSA. The CDR3 length is 13 residues. The V gene lost 8 bases and the J gene lost 2 bases, with 11 bases spanning the gap. CDR3 nucleotides: TGTGCCAGCCTGAGACAGGCCACAGATACGCAGTATTTT. Translated, it gives CASLRQATDTQYF.

V gene TRBV5-4 combines with J gene TRBJ1-1; possibly TRBD1 for D (6 bases). V was pared by 7 bases and J by 4 bases, with 26 bases between. The CDR3 runs 17 residues. The germline V gene has CDR1 SGHNT and CDR2 YYREEE (reference sequence). CDR3 residues: CASHSRTGLPPPTEAFF. CDR3 nucleotides: TGTGCCAGCCACTCTAGAACAGGGCTCCCTCCTCCCACTGAAGCTTTCTTT.

V usage is TRBV28 and J usage is TRBJ2-5; possibly TRBD2 for D (6 bases). Trimming left V 7 bases short and J 3 bases short, with 18 bases between. The germline V gene encodes CDR1 MDHEN and CDR2 SYDVKM. This CDR3 spans 15 amino acids. The CDR3 DNA follows: TGTGCCAGCACCCGGGTCGGGAGCAAGGAAGAGACCCAGTACTTC. Translating it yields CASTRVGSKEETQYF.

The V call is TRBV18, the J call TRBJ1-1; tentative D call: TRBD1 (5 bases). V lost 7 bases to trimming and J lost 3 bases, with 12 bases between them. The CDR3 has 13 residues. Germline CDR1 and CDR2: KGHSH and LQKENI. The CDR3 DNA is TGTGCCAGCTATTTAGGGGAGGACACTGAAGCTTTCTTT. It translates to CASYLGEDTEAFF.

The J gene is TRBJ2-1, the V gene TRBV2, with 13 bases that match TRBD2. Per germline, CDR1 SNHLY and CDR2 FYNNEI. The J segment lost 0 bases and the V segment lost 5 bases, leaving 1 base of the junction unmatched. This CDR3 region has 16 residues. CDR3 nucleotides: TGTGCCAGCAGTTGGACTAGCGGGGGCTCCTACAATGAGCAGTTCTTC. Translation: CASSWTSGGSYNEQFF. The complete variable domain, with remaining parts taken from reference TRBV2 and TRBJ2-1, reads EPEVTQTPSHQVTQMGQEVILRCVPISNHLYFYWYRQILGQKVEFLVSFYNNEISEKSEIFDDQFSVERPDGSNFTLKIRSTKLEDSAMYFCASSWTSGGSYNEQFFGPGTRLTVL.

V is TRBV30 and J is TRBJ1-1; D ambiguous. This CDR3 contains 13 residues. In germline, CDR1 is GTSNPN, CDR2 SVGIG (reference sequence). Trimming cost V 7 bases and J 0 bases, with 12 bases left between them. Written as DNA, the CDR3 is TGTGCCTCCCGAGGAATCATGAACACTGAAGCTTTCTTT. Protein: CASRGIMNTEAFF.

The chain is built from TRBV30 and TRBJ2-5; 9 bases agree with TRBD2. The CDR3 sequence is 14 residues long. The junction had 5 bases not matched to a gene; V was cut back by 1 base and J by 5 bases. CDR1 and CDR2 (germline): GTSNPN, SVGIG (reference sequence). Here the CDR3 reads CAWSGGGGQETQYF. The CDR3, as DNA: TGTGCCTGGAGTGGCGGGGGGGGACAGGAGACCCAGTACTTC.

The V gene is TRBV7-9, the J gene TRBJ1-1; perhaps TRBD1 as D (6 bases). Germline CDR1 and CDR2: SEHNR and FQNEAQ (reference sequence). This CDR3 contains 14 residues. The V and J ends lost 6 bases and 2 bases respectively, with 13 bases between them. CDR3 sequence: CASRLGHLNTEAFF. CDR3 DNA sequence: TGTGCCAGCAGGCTGGGACACCTTAACACTGAAGCTTTCTTT.

The V call is TRBV5-5, the J call TRBJ2-5; 8 positions match TRBD1. Germline V gives CDR1 SGHKS, CDR2 YYEKEE (reference sequence). This CDR3 comprises 15 residues. With V trimmed by 3 bases and J by 7 bases, 11 bases remained unmatched. The CDR3 region is CASSSNLDRVGTQYF. In DNA form, the CDR3 reads TGTGCCAGCAGCTCGAATCTGGACAGGGTGGGGACCCAGTACTTC.

This chain connects TRBV9 to TRBJ1-5, with 7 bases aligning to TRBD1. Trimming cost V 0 bases and J 3 bases; bases outside gene matches: 3. The germline V gene has CDR1 SGDLS and CDR2 YYNGEE. This CDR3 contains 15 residues. The CDR3 DNA is TGTGCCAGCAGCGTAGGGACAGGCCTCAATCAGCCCCAGCATTTT. Encoded protein: CASSVGTGLNQPQHF.

This rearrangement joins TRBV19 to TRBJ2-3, with 13 nucleotides matching TRBD2. The CDR3 extends over 17 amino acids. The ends lost 4 bases at V and 5 bases at J; junction bases unmatched: 9. Germline V gene sequence: CDR1 LNHDA, CDR2 SQIVND (reference sequence). This chain's CDR3 is CASSSKTSGRKGDTQYF. In nucleotides, the CDR3 is TGTGCCAGTAGTAGTAAGACTAGCGGGAGGAAGGGAGATACGCAGTATTTT.

V usage is TRBV2 and J usage is TRBJ2-1; weak D call: TRBD2 (5 bases). The V and J ends lost 4 bases and 6 bases respectively, with 16 bases between them. The CDR3 is made up of 15 amino acids. Germline V CDR1 and CDR2: SNHLY, FYNNEI. CDR3 DNA sequence: TGTGCCAGCAGTGGAGTGGCTAGCCCTAGCAATGAGCAGTTCTTC. Encoded protein: CASSGVASPSNEQFF.

The V call is TRBV5-1, the J call TRBJ2-1, with D tentatively TRBD2 (6 bases). Germline V lookup: CDR1 SGHRS, CDR2 YFSETQ. The CDR3 totals 17 residues. Trimming shortened V by 5 bases and J by 8 bases, and 26 bases separated the two germline ends. For the CDR3, the DNA is TGCGCCAGCAGTTTTCCCCCACGGGGCGGAGGGGTCCATGAGCAGTTCTTC. Its translation: CASSFPPRGGGVHEQFF.